This passage covers 28 T cell receptor beta chains from one sample sequenced in a study of T cells in localized non-small cell lung cancer. This table comes from immunoSEQ multiplex PCR, and its TCRdb copy is limited to in-frame clones, with some not included. Among under 7,000 clones, around 40% were seen once, and the ten largest hold 7% to 9%. The sequences come from lung tumor tissue, collected before any cancer treatment. These receptors were obtained from a man between 40 and 75 years old with stage III lung adenocarcinoma.

V and J are TRBV7-1 and TRBJ1-2; perhaps TRBD1 as D (5 bases). TRBV7-1 is identified as an open reading frame with a role that is uncertain. V shed 4 bases and J shed 2 bases, with 11 bases lying between them. The CDR3 sequence is 14 residues long. The CDR3 here is CASSLEQANYGYTF. CDR3 sequence (DNA): TGTGCCAGCAGCTTAGAACAGGCCAACTATGGCTACACCTTC.

This clone was detected a few times. V is TRBV18 and J is TRBJ1-2; D gene uncertain. Germline values: CDR1 KGHSH, CDR2 LQKENI. Deletions cut 3 bases from V and 0 bases from J, with 11 bases between. This CDR3 has 15 residues. CDR3 loop: CASSPLDGANYGYTF. The CDR3, as DNA: TGTGCCAGCTCACCTTTGGACGGTGCTAACTATGGCTACACCTTC.

The chain couples TRBV25-1 to TRBJ2-1; tentatively, D is TRBD2 (6 bases). Trimming left V 4 bases short and J 10 bases short, with 17 bases between. The CDR3 has 14 residues. Germline lookup yields CDR1 MGHDK and CDR2 SYGVNS. In DNA, the CDR3 is TGTGCCAGCAGTGGACCGGGAGTGACCGGCGAGCAGTTCTTC. It translates to CASSGPGVTGEQFF.

The V and J genes are TRBV12-5 and TRBJ1-1; D gene ambiguous. The V gene's germline CDR1 is LGHNT and CDR2 FRNRAP. V shed 3 bases and J shed 4 bases, with 9 bases lying between them. The length of the CDR3 is 13 residues. The CDR3 is CASGFSAGTEAFF. CDR3 bases: TGTGCTAGTGGTTTCTCGGCGGGCACTGAAGCTTTCTTT.

V and J are TRBV18 and TRBJ1-5; tentatively, D is TRBD1 (5 bases). V was cut by 2 bases and J by 0 bases, with 8 bases left in between. Germline CDR1 and CDR2: KGHSH and LQKENI. This CDR3 region has 15 residues. The CDR3: CASSPFDSSNQPQHF. CDR3 coding DNA: TGTGCCAGCTCACCATTCGACAGTAGCAATCAGCCCCAGCATTTT.

The CDR3 DNA is TGCAGCGTTGACCGGACTAGCGGAGGGGAGCAGTTCTTC. This gives the protein CSVDRTSGGEQFF. This sequence joins TRBV29-1 and TRBJ2-1, with 10 bases aligning to TRBD2. Trimming cost V 3 bases and J 10 bases; bases outside gene matches: 6. Per germline, CDR1 SQVTM and CDR2 ANQGSEA. The CDR3 runs 13 residues.

The rearrangement joins TRBV1 to TRBJ2-7; TRBD2 is taken as the D call from the table, unchecked against the DNA. TRBV1 is a pseudogene locus. CDR3 length equals 14 residues. The CDR3, as DNA: TGCGCCAGCAGCCAAGGGGAGCGGGCCTACGAGCAGTACTTC. Encoded protein: CASSQGERAYEQYF.

This clone came up a few times. The chain carries TRBV6-8 and TRBJ2-3; D is ambiguous. The germline gives CDR1 MNHGY, CDR2 SAAAGT. The CDR3 is made up of 18 amino acids. V lost 4 bases, J lost 4 bases, and 24 bases lay in between. The CDR3 sequence: CASSLLPLIGYTADTQYF. In nucleotides, the CDR3 is TGTGCCAGCAGTTTATTGCCCCTGATAGGGTATACAGCAGATACGCAGTATTTT.

CDR3 sequence reads: CASSPPSTGGSYEQYF. In nucleotides, the CDR3 is TGTGCCAGCTCACCACCTTCGACAGGGGGCTCCTACGAGCAGTACTTC. The chain uses TRBV18 and TRBJ2-7; 9 bases are shared with TRBD1. Trimming cost V 0 bases and J 0 bases; bases outside gene matches: 3. Germline V gene lookup returns CDR1 KGHSH and CDR2 LQKENI. The CDR3 loop spans 16 amino acids.

This rearrangement joins TRBV29-1 to TRBJ1-5, with 7 bases aligning to TRBD1. Germline CDR1 and CDR2: SQVTM and ANQGSEA. The trim removed 4 bases at V and 2 bases at J, leaving 5 bases unmatched. CDR3 length equals 14 residues. CDR3 DNA sequence: TGCAGCGTTGCCGACAGGGCTGGCAATCAGCCCCAGCATTTT. This sequence encodes CSVADRAGNQPQHF.

In this sample, this clone turned up a few times. The chain has TRBV18 and TRBJ2-3; D is unclear. Germline CDR1 is KGHSH and CDR2 is LQKENI. This CDR3 has 13 residues. The V end was cut by 3 bases, the J end by 5 bases, with 9 bases between. The CDR3 reads CASSPLHRDTQYF. The DNA of the CDR3 is TGTGCCAGCTCACCCCTTCACCGAGATACGCAGTATTTT.

The sample holds one count of this clone. This rearrangement joins TRBV19 to TRBJ1-5, with D possibly being TRBD1 (5 bases). The CDR3 spans 14 residues. Between the trimmed V and J ends, which lost 9 bases and 4 bases, there was a span of 16 bases. Germline CDR1 reads LNHDA; CDR2 reads SQIVND (reference sequence). For the CDR3, the DNA is TGTGCCAGCCTCCCGGGGGTGGGGAATCAGCCCCAGCATTTT. Translated: CASLPGVGNQPQHF.

This chain joins TRBV19 and TRBJ1-5; D unresolved. In germline, CDR1 is LNHDA, CDR2 SQIVND (reference sequence). V lost 3 bases, J lost 2 bases, and 11 bases lay in between. This CDR3 has 15 amino acids. Written as DNA, the CDR3 is TGTGCCAGTAGTATGGTGGGCTTGGGCAATCAGCCCCAGCATTTT. Its translation is CASSMVGLGNQPQHF.

V and J are TRBV1 and TRBJ1-4. TRBV1 is annotated as a pseudogene. CDR3 length equals 16 residues. CDR3 amino acids: CASSQDLWSSNEKLFF. CDR3 nucleotides: TGCGCCAGCAGCCAAGATCTCTGGAGCTCTAATGAAAAACTGTTTTTT.

The chain links TRBV19 to TRBJ2-3; 9 bases line up with TRBD2. The V and J ends lost 1 base and 1 base, in that order; junction bases with no gene match: 0. CDR3 length: 15 amino acids. Germline CDR1 LNHDA, CDR2 SQIVND (reference sequence). The CDR3 sequence: CASSIGTSGTDTQYF. CDR3 sequence (DNA): TGTGCCAGTAGTATAGGGACTAGCGGCACAGATACGCAGTATTTT.

In this sample, this clone is medium-sized. The CDR3 sequence: CASSPSDHEQYF. The DNA for the CDR3 is TGTGCCAGCAGCCCCTCCGACCACGAGCAGTACTTC. The chain links TRBV9 to TRBJ2-7; D gene unclear. The CDR3 is made up of 12 amino acids. Trimming took off 4 bases at V and 5 bases at J, with 10 bases between the two ends. Germline V gene data show CDR1 as SGDLS and CDR2 as YYNGEE.

The CDR3 DNA reads as TGCGCCAGCAGCTGGGGACAGCGGAACAACAATGAAAAACTGTTTTTT. Its protein product is CASSWGQRNNNEKLFF. The chain is built from TRBV5-1 and TRBJ1-4; 7 positions match TRBD1. Germline V gene sequence: CDR1 SGHRS, CDR2 YFSETQ. The CDR3 totals 16 residues. With V trimmed by 3 bases and J by 5 bases, 10 bases remained unmatched. Based on the CDR3 plus reference TRBV5-1 and TRBJ1-4, the full variable domain is KAGVTQTPRYLIKTRGQQVTLSCSPISGHRSVSWYQQTPGQGLQFLFEYFSETQRNKGNFPGRFSGRQFSNSRSEMNVSTLELGDSALYLCASSWGQRNNNEKLFFGSGTQLSVL.

The V gene is TRBV7-2, the J gene TRBJ2-5; 9 bases match TRBD2. With 5 bases clipped from V and 9 bases from J, the junction kept 7 bases outside the gene matches. Germline V gene sequence: CDR1 SGHTA, CDR2 FQGNSA. The CDR3 is made up of 13 amino acids. The CDR3 here is CASSGTSRTPQYF. The DNA for the CDR3 is TGTGCCAGCAGCGGGACTAGCCGAACGCCCCAGTACTTC.

By frequency in the sample, this clone is large. The genes are TRBV29-1 and TRBJ1-5, with no clear D. The CDR3 totals 14 residues. Germline CDR1 and CDR2: SQVTM and ANQGSEA. V lost 0 bases and J 1 base, leaving 7 bases between the germline ends. The CDR3 is CSVEDRGSNQPQHF. CDR3 DNA: TGCAGCGTTGAAGATCGGGGAAGCAATCAGCCCCAGCATTTT.

The rearrangement joins TRBV4-1 to TRBJ2-3; 9 bases map to TRBD2. This CDR3 is 17 amino acids long. CDR1 and CDR2 from the germline V gene are MGHRA and YSYEKL. The junction had 8 bases not matched to a gene; V was cut back by 0 bases and J by 4 bases. The CDR3 DNA reads TGCGCCAGCAGCCAAGAAATGAGCGGGGGGCGCCCAGATACGCAGTATTTT. Translated: CASSQEMSGGRPDTQYF.

The rearrangement joins TRBV4-1 to TRBJ2-7; no definite D call. The CDR3 runs to 16 residues. CDR1 is MGHRA, CDR2 YSYEKL, per germline. Trimming left V 4 bases short and J 7 bases short, with 23 bases between. CDR3 coding DNA: TGCGCCAGCAGCCTAAACCCCTCCGGGCAGGAAGGGGAGCAGTACTTC. Protein product: CASSLNPSGQEGEQYF.

This clone was observed at least ten times. The rearrangement links TRBV9 to TRBJ1-1; D ambiguous. The length of the CDR3 is 12 residues. Trimming stripped 4 bases from V and 1 base from J, with 5 bases between. Germline assignment: CDR1 SGDLS and CDR2 YYNGEE. The CDR3 loop reads CASSPTNTEAFF. CDR3 in DNA: TGTGCCAGCAGCCCGACGAACACTGAAGCTTTCTTT. The entire variable domain, with the rest obtained from reference TRBV9 and TRBJ1-1, is as follows: DSGVTQTPKHLITATGQRVTLRCSPRSGDLSVYWYQQSLDQGLQFLIQYYNGEERAKGNILERFSAQQFPDLHSELNLSSLELGDSALYFCASSPTNTEAFFGQGTRLTVV.

The chain combines TRBV29-1 with TRBJ2-3, with 8 bases identical to TRBD2. The ends lost 6 bases at V and 2 bases at J; junction bases unmatched: 7. Germline V CDR1 and CDR2: SQVTM, ANQGSEA. The CDR3 runs 14 residues. The CDR3 bases are TGCAGCGTGGGACGACTAGCGATCACAGATACGCAGTATTTT. This gives the protein CSVGRLAITDTQYF.

This clone was counted a single time. The gene calls are TRBV30 and TRBJ2-7, with D unresolved. The CDR3 is 11 amino acids. V was clipped by 0 bases and J by 4 bases, with 4 bases between them. Germline V gene data show CDR1 as GTSNPN and CDR2 as SVGIG (reference sequence). The CDR3 DNA reads TGTGCCTGGAGTGTGCGGTACGAGCAGTACTTC. Its protein is CAWSVRYEQYF.

This clone occurred many times. The rearrangement joins TRBV11-3 to TRBJ2-7; D call uncertain. Germline V gene sequence: CDR1 SGHNT, CDR2 YENEEA. CDR3 length: 15 amino acids. V was clipped by 4 bases and J by 0 bases, with 13 bases between them. The CDR3 sequence: CASSSLNVNSYEQYF. The DNA of the CDR3 is TGTGCCAGCAGCTCCTTAAATGTGAACTCCTACGAGCAGTACTTC.

J is TRBJ2-7 and V is TRBV6-8; TRBD2 matches at 13 bases. CDR1 and CDR2 from the germline V gene are MNHGY and SAAAGT. Germline trimming cut 5 bases from V and 4 bases from J; bases unmatched to any gene: 5. This CDR3 spans 15 amino acids. For the CDR3, the DNA is TGTGCCAGCAGTGGTACTAGCGGGAGGGCTTACGAGCAGTACTTC. Translating it yields CASSGTSGRAYEQYF.

The rearrangement links TRBV9 to TRBJ1-4; no firm D call. V was cut by 4 bases and J by 0 bases, with 13 bases left in between. The CDR3 loop spans 16 amino acids. Germline V gene sequence: CDR1 SGDLS, CDR2 YYNGEE. The CDR3 nucleotides are TGTGCCAGCAGCACGATGTCCCTCTCAACTAATGAAAAACTGTTTTTT. Amino acids: CASSTMSLSTNEKLFF.

This clone was seen a few times. The chain employs TRBV18 and TRBJ1-6, with 8 bases lining up with TRBD1. CDR3 length equals 13 residues. The junction had 4 bases not matched to a gene; V was cut back by 6 bases and J by 9 bases. The germline V gene encodes CDR1 KGHSH and CDR2 LQKENI. The CDR3 DNA follows: TGTGCCAGCTCTCCTGGACAGGGTTCACCCCTCCACTTT. This translates into CASSPGQGSPLHF.